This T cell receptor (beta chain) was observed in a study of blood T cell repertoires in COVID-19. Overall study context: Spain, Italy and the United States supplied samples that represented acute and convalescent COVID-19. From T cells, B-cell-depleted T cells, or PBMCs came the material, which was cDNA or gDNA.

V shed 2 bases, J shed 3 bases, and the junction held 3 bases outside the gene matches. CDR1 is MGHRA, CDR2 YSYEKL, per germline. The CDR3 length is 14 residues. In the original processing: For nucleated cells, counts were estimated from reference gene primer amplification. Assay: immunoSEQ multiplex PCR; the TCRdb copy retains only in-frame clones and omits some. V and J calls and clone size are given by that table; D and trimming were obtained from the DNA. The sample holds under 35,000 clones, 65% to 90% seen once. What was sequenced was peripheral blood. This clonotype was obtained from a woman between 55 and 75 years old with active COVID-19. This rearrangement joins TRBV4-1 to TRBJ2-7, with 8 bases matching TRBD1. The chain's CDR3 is CASSQPGGLYEQYF. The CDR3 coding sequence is TGCGCCAGCAGCCAACCAGGGGGCCTCTACGAGCAGTACTTC.